The 29 T cell receptor beta chains below come from one sample, sequenced in a study of CD8+CD57+ T cells in acquired aplastic anemia (dated by TCRdb to the late 2010s). Data came from an Illumina HiSeq 2000. Profiling of TCR beta VDJ combinations and CDR3 sequences used genomic DNA as the template. The raw public data were reprocessed by TCRdb itself: fastp quality trimming at Q25, MiXCR clonotype calling, in-frame beta chains only. Each CDR3 protein appears once, grouped with its most common genes and DNA. In this sample the table shows 310,000 or so distinct CDR3 sequences, roughly 61% of which occur a single time. The ten largest clonotypes hold 1% to 1.5% of the sample. Patients chosen for sequencing had shown expansion of CD8+CD57+ cells by flow cytometry. Sample: sorted CD4+, CD8+, or CD8+CD57+ T cells (not recorded which) from PBMCs. Receptor source: a human donor with aplastic anemia.

The J gene is TRBJ2-5, the V gene TRBV11-2; tentatively, D is TRBD1 (7 bases). Germline CDR1 is SGHAT and CDR2 is FQNNGV. Deletions cut 0 bases from V and 5 bases from J, with 16 bases between. The CDR3 covers 16 residues. The CDR3, as DNA: TGTGCCAGCAGCTTAGATCGAGGAGGGGGCTGGGAGACCCAGTACTTC. Translating gives CASSLDRGGGWETQYF.

Turning to this clonotype: Given a much more abundant clone one base away, this may be a read error. The chain has TRBV12-3 or TRBV12-4 and TRBJ2-4; 9 positions match TRBD1. The CDR3 consists of 15 residues. The CDR3 region is CASSLLQGAKNMQYF. The CDR3 DNA reads as TGTGCCAGCAGTTTGTTACAGGGGGCCAAAAACATGCAGTACTTC.

This clonotype was found many times. This sequence joins TRBV29-1 and TRBJ2-1; TRBD2 aligns across 10 bases. The CDR3 consists of 13 residues. V trimming: 4 bases; J trimming: 7 bases; junction bases outside the gene matches: 4. The germline CDR1 and CDR2 sequences are SQVTM and ANQGSEA. This CDR3 is CSVAGLALNEQFF. The CDR3 nucleotides are TGCAGCGTTGCGGGACTAGCGCTAAATGAGCAGTTCTTC.

CDR3 bases: TGTGCCAGCAGCCGCGTCCGGCCGGCAGATACGCAGTATTTT. Translating gives CASSRVRPADTQYF. V gene TRBV7-9 combines with J gene TRBJ2-3; D is uncertain. Germline lookup yields CDR1 SEHNR and CDR2 FQNEAQ (reference sequence). Trimming pared 5 bases from V and 4 bases from J, leaving 13 bases between. This CDR3 contains 14 residues.

The chain is built from TRBV2 and TRBJ2-1, with TRBD2 matching over 8 bases. This CDR3 contains 16 residues. Germline trimming cut 8 bases from V and 7 bases from J; bases unmatched to any gene: 16. Germline CDR1 reads SNHLY; CDR2 reads FYNNEI. DNA for the CDR3: TGTGCCAGCGGGGAAGGGGCTAGCGGGTATGGGAATGAGCAGTTCTTC. Residues: CASGEGASGYGNEQFF.

This sequence joins TRBV12-3 or TRBV12-4 and TRBJ1-2; 7 bases align to TRBD1. The CDR3 has 15 residues. V gave up 5 bases and J gave up 5 bases; unmatched junction bases: 11. The CDR3 loop reads CASSDPGTASYGYTF. CDR3 bases: TGTGCCAGCAGTGACCCCGGGACAGCCTCTTATGGCTACACCTTC.

J is TRBJ2-1 and V is TRBV27; no clear D gene. Germline assignment: CDR1 MNHEY and CDR2 SMNVEV (reference sequence). Trimming shortened V by 6 bases and J by 4 bases, and 10 bases separated the two germline ends. The CDR3 runs to 13 residues. Here the CDR3 reads CASSPRFYNEQFF. The CDR3 DNA is TGTGCCAGCAGCCCCAGGTTTTACAATGAGCAGTTCTTC.

In this sample, this clonotype turned up many times. The gene calls are TRBV2 and TRBJ1-2; D may be TRBD1 (6 bases). The V gene lost 7 bases and the J gene lost 7 bases, with 25 bases spanning the gap. Germline CDR1 SNHLY, CDR2 FYNNEI. The CDR3 runs to 16 residues. The CDR3, as DNA: TGTGCCAGCACCCCTCAAGTGTCAGGGGTTGGGGGTGGCTACACCTTC. Residues: CASTPQVSGVGGGYTF.

The genes are TRBV9 and TRBJ2-5; no definite D call. Germline V gene data show CDR1 as SGDLS and CDR2 as YYNGEE. Trimming removed 2 bases from V and 2 bases from J, with 10 bases in between. The CDR3 spans 14 residues. CDR3 coding DNA: TGTGCCAGCAGCGTTAAACCTCTTCAAGAGACCCAGTACTTC. Residues: CASSVKPLQETQYF.

This clonotype was picked up a small number of times. V is TRBV7-9 and J is TRBJ2-2, with D possibly being TRBD2 (5 bases). Trimming removed 4 bases from V and 8 bases from J, with 14 bases in between. Germline lookup yields CDR1 SEHNR and CDR2 FQNEAQ (reference sequence). CDR3 size: 14 residues. CDR3 nucleotides: TGTGCCAGCAGCTCCAGATCCCCGGGAGGGGAGCTGTTTTTT. This sequence encodes CASSSRSPGGELFF.

This clonotype was detected many times. The chain joins TRBV4-1 to TRBJ2-3, with 11 bases aligning to TRBD2. Germline V gives CDR1 MGHRA, CDR2 YSYEKL. The V segment lost 2 bases and the J segment 1 base; nucleotides outside the gene matches: 5. The CDR3 has 17 residues. DNA for the CDR3: TGCGCCAGCAGCCAACCTGGACTAGCGGGCGGCACAGATACGCAGTATTTT. Its protein product is CASSQPGLAGGTDTQYF.

V and J are TRBV7-9 and TRBJ2-1; 14 bases are shared with TRBD2. Germline-derived CDR1 and CDR2 are SEHNR and FQNEAQ (reference sequence). The CDR3 is 19 amino acids. V was pared by 2 bases and J by 2 bases, with 8 bases of the junction left unmatched. CDR3 sequence reads: CASSLLEVTSGGAYNEQFF. Written as DNA, the CDR3 is TGTGCCAGCAGCTTATTGGAAGTGACTAGCGGGGGGGCCTACAATGAGCAGTTCTTC.

In regard to this clonotype: Mismatch with germline at one junction end may stem from a read error. The V and J genes are TRBV12-3 or TRBV12-4 and TRBJ2-6, with a tentative D call TRBD1 (6 bases). This CDR3 comprises 21 residues. The CDR3 sequence is CASSQNWGSTGPPPGAKVLTF. The CDR3 coding sequence is TGTGCCAGCAGCCAGAATTGGGGTTCGACAGGACCCCCTCCTGGGGCCAAAGTCCTGACTTTC.

The chain is built from TRBV7-9 and TRBJ2-7; 8 nucleotides line up with TRBD1. The CDR3 is 14 amino acids. The germline CDR1 and CDR2 sequences are SEHNR and FQNEAQ (reference sequence). The trim removed 5 bases at V and 6 bases at J, leaving 9 bases unmatched. This chain's CDR3 is CASSRDGGQVEQYF. In DNA, the CDR3 is TGTGCCAGCAGCCGAGATGGGGGACAGGTCGAGCAGTACTTC.

CDR3 loop: CASSLGRQGATSGRSYNEQFF. The CDR3 nucleotides read TGTGCCAGCAGCTTGGGAAGACAGGGAGCGACTAGCGGGAGGTCCTACAATGAGCAGTTCTTC. The V gene is TRBV5-6, the J gene TRBJ2-1; 13 nucleotides match TRBD2. This CDR3 comprises 21 residues. With 0 bases clipped from V and 1 base from J, the junction kept 13 bases outside the gene matches. Per the germline V gene, CDR1 is SGHDT and CDR2 is YYEEEE.

V gene TRBV7-9 combines with J gene TRBJ2-7, with 11 nucleotides matching TRBD2. In germline, CDR1 is SEHNR, CDR2 FQNEAQ (reference sequence). This CDR3 comprises 16 residues. The junction had 6 bases not matched to a gene; V was cut back by 5 bases and J by 0 bases. CDR3 bases: TGTGCCAGCAGCCCATTAGCGGGGGGGAGCTCCTACGAGCAGTACTTC. It specifies CASSPLAGGSSYEQYF. The entire variable domain, with the rest obtained from reference TRBV7-9 and TRBJ2-7, is as follows: DTGVSQNPRHKITKRGQNVTFRCDPISEHNRLYWYRQTLGQGPEFLTYFQNEAQLEKSRLLSDRFSAERPKGSFSTLEIQRTEQGDSAMYLCASSPLAGGSSYEQYFGPGTRLTVT.

In its sample, this clonotype was seen a few times. The rearrangement uses TRBV6-5 and TRBJ2-1; no firm D call. With 11 bases removed from V and 0 bases from J, the gap between germline ends came to 11 bases. This CDR3 is built from 13 residues. Germline lookup yields CDR1 MNHEY and CDR2 SVGAGI. This CDR3 reads CASAVSSYNEQFF. Written as DNA, the CDR3 is TGTGCCTCGGCGGTCAGCTCCTACAATGAGCAGTTCTTC.

The chain couples TRBV5-1 to TRBJ2-1, with 12 bases lining up with TRBD2. J lost 6 bases, V lost 0 bases, and 4 bases had no gene match. The CDR3 totals 16 residues. CDR1 SGHRS and CDR2 YFSETQ come from the germline V gene. CDR3 sequence: CASSLELAGGGNEQFF. In DNA, the CDR3 is TGCGCCAGCAGCTTGGAACTAGCGGGAGGTGGCAATGAGCAGTTCTTC.

The chain is built from TRBV7-9 and TRBJ2-1; 7 bases line up with TRBD2. The germline V gene encodes CDR1 SEHNR and CDR2 FQNEAQ (reference sequence). The CDR3 extends over 14 amino acids. The V gene end was trimmed by 5 bases and the J gene end by 10 bases; junction bases not matched to a gene: 11. This chain's CDR3 is CASSHAGTTREQFF. The CDR3 DNA reads as TGTGCCAGCAGCCACGCCGGGACTACGAGGGAGCAGTTCTTC. The full variable domain, its missing parts supplied by reference TRBV7-9 and TRBJ2-1, is DTGVSQNPRHKITKRGQNVTFRCDPISEHNRLYWYRQTLGQGPEFLTYFQNEAQLEKSRLLSDRFSAERPKGSFSTLEIQRTEQGDSAMYLCASSHAGTTREQFFGPGTRLTVL.

The chain employs TRBV2 and TRBJ2-1; D might be TRBD1 or TRBD2, each matching 5 bases. Trimming cost V 5 bases and J 3 bases, with 11 bases left between them. This CDR3 is 14 amino acids long. Germline loops: CDR1 SNHLY, CDR2 FYNNEI. The CDR3 region has the DNA TGTGCCAGCAGTTTCGCGAGGGGCTACAATGAGCAGTTCTTC. Amino acid sequence: CASSFARGYNEQFF. Full variable domain (rest looked up from reference TRBV2 and TRBJ2-1): EPEVTQTPSHQVTQMGQEVILRCVPISNHLYFYWYRQILGQKVEFLVSFYNNEISEKSEIFDDQFSVERPDGSNFTLKIRSTKLEDSAMYFCASSFARGYNEQFFGPGTRLTVL.

The rearrangement links TRBV25-1 to TRBJ2-1, with no clear D. This CDR3 has 13 amino acids. V lost 8 bases to trimming and J lost 4 bases, with 12 bases between them. Germline assignment: CDR1 MGHDK and CDR2 SYGVNS. CDR3 nucleotides: TGTGCCAGCGGGATCACACAATACAATGAGCAGTTCTTC. Residues: CASGITQYNEQFF. Together with reference TRBV25-1 and TRBJ2-1, the CDR3 gives the full variable domain: EADIYQTPRYLVIGTGKKITLECSQTMGHDKMYWYQQDPGMELHLIHYSYGVNSTEKGDLSSESTVSRIRTEHFPLTLESARPSHTSQYLCASGITQYNEQFFGPGTRLTVL.

About this clonotype: The junction shows a germline mismatch at one end, possibly a read error. The V and J genes are TRBV10-3 and TRBJ1-3; D gene unclear. CDR3 size: 16 residues. In germline, CDR1 is ENHRY, CDR2 SYGVKD. The CDR3 spells CAAVPGDYLSGSTIYF. The CDR3 coding sequence is TGTGCAGCCGTACCGGGAGACTATCTATCGGGAAGCACCATATATTTT.

Many counts were recorded for this clonotype. The J gene is TRBJ1-2, the V gene TRBV5-1; TRBD1 matches 9 bases. The CDR3 covers 14 residues. After removal of 2 bases from V and 6 bases from J, the junction contained 5 bases not matched to a gene. Germline CDR1 SGHRS, CDR2 YFSETQ. The DNA for the CDR3 is TGCGCCAGCAGCTTCCGACAGGGGGGGGATGGCTACACCTTC. It is translated as CASSFRQGGDGYTF.

The chain recombines TRBV12-5 with TRBJ2-1; no reliable D call. The germline V gene encodes CDR1 LGHNT and CDR2 FRNRAP. CDR3 length equals 14 residues. Here the CDR3 reads CASRVLSSYNEQFF. In DNA form, the CDR3 reads TGTGCCAGTAGGGTTCTAAGCTCCTACAATGAGCAGTTCTTC.

Concerning this clonotype: Being one base from a much bigger clone, this may be a read error. The J gene is TRBJ1-2, the V gene TRBV7-2, with TRBD1 matching 10 bases. The CDR3 loop spans 16 amino acids. Germline V gene lookup returns CDR1 SGHTA and CDR2 FQGNSA. The V gene end was trimmed by 1 base and the J gene end by 6 bases; junction bases not matched to a gene: 8. The chain's CDR3 is CASSLGGTGDMNGYTF. The CDR3 region has the DNA TGTGCCAGCAGCTTAGGGGGGACAGGGGACATGAATGGCTACACCTTC.

This clonotype was detected ten times or more. This chain joins TRBV29-1 and TRBJ2-5; 11 nucleotides line up with TRBD1. V trimming: 7 bases; J trimming: 4 bases; junction bases outside the gene matches: 5. The CDR3 is 13 residues long. Germline CDR1 and CDR2: SQVTM and ANQGSEA. CDR3 nucleotides: TGCAGCGCGGACAGGGGGCTAAGAGAGACCCAGTACTTC. Amino acid sequence: CSADRGLRETQYF.

The chain couples TRBV5-1 to TRBJ2-3, with 9 bases identical to TRBD2. J was trimmed by 2 bases and V by 1 base; bases with no gene match: 2. CDR3 length: 15 amino acids. CDR1 and CDR2 (germline): SGHRS, YFSETQ. CDR3 in DNA: TGCGCCAGCAGCTTGTCTAGCGGGGTCACAGATACGCAGTATTTT. Its translation: CASSLSSGVTDTQYF.

This clonotype was seen once. An end of the junction does not agree with germline; a read error may underlie this. V and J are TRBV7-8 and TRBJ1-1, with D unresolved. The CDR3 is 14 amino acids. Germline values: CDR1 SGHVS, CDR2 FQNEAQ. The CDR3 DNA follows: TGTGCCAGCAGCCCCCTCTCCCTGAACACTGAAGCTTCCTTT. It encodes CASSPLSLNTEASF.

The genes are TRBV24-1 and TRBJ1-1, with a tentative D call TRBD1 (5 bases). V lost 1 base and J lost 9, with 8 bases in between. This CDR3 has 12 residues. Looked up from germline, CDR1 is KGHDR and CDR2 is SFDVKD. The CDR3 loop is CATSDLLGQAFF. The CDR3 region has the DNA TGTGCCACCAGTGATTTATTGGGACAAGCTTTCTTT.